Detailed here is one T cell receptor (beta chain). Its target is unknown. Prior autoimmune disease or systemic immunosuppression barred patients. The method was immunoSEQ multiplex PCR; TCRdb's version includes in-frame clones alone and lacks a portion of them. The data show tens of thousands of clones, with 80% to 90% seen just once and around 0.6% held by the top ten. The V end lost 3 bases, the J end lost 1 base, and 11 bases lay between the germline ends. CDR1 is SGHAT, CDR2 FQNNGV, per germline. The CDR3 contains 15 residues. These data are taken from a study of OX40 agonist ivuxolimab in advanced cancers. On the study more broadly: Earlier treatment with anti-PD-1, anti-PD-L1 or anti-CTLA-4 was permitted, and about 40% had received some. Among those treated, three patients had partial responses, one with hepatocellular carcinoma and two with cutaneous melanoma.

Notes on the study in general: Individuals who were partial responders at 0.1-3.0 mg/kg had clonal expansion that ranked among the lowest.

The chain carries TRBV11-2 and TRBJ2-3; D is unclear. The sequenced sample was CD4+ or CD8+ T cells sorted from blood, obtained in a trial of the OX40 agonist ivuxolimab. This sequence was found in an adult with an advanced solid tumor such as melanoma, head and neck, liver or kidney cancer. Here the CDR3 reads CASSLEPLRTDTQYF. The CDR3 DNA is TGTGCCAGCAGCTTGGAACCTTTACGCACAGATACGCAGTATTTT.